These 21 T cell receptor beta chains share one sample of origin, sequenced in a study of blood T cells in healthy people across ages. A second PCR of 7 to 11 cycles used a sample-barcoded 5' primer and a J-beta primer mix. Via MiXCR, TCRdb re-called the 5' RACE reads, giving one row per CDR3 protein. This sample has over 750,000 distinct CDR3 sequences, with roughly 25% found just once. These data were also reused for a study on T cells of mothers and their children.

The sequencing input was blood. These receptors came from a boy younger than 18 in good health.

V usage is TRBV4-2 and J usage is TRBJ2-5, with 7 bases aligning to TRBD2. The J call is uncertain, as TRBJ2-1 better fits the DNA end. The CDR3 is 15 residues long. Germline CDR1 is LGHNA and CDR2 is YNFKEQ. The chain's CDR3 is CASSQDWGTTFEQFF. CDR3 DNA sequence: TGTGCCAGCAGCCAAGATTGGGGGACTACCTTTGAGCAGTTCTTC.

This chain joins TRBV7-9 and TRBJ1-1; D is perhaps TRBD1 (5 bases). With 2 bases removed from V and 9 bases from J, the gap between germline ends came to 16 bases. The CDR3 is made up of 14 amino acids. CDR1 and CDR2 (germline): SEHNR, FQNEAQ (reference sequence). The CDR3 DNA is TGTGCCAGCAGCTTAATCTTAGGGCAGGGAAAAGCTTTCTTT. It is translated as CASSLILGQGKAFF.

The CDR3 sequence is CASSMSTGNTEAFF. The DNA of the CDR3 is TGTGCCAGCAGTATGAGCACAGGGAACACTGAAGCTTTCTTT. The chain couples TRBV12-3 or TRBV12-4 to TRBJ1-1; tentative D call: TRBD1 (5 bases). V was clipped by 5 bases and J by 1 base, with 11 bases between them. The CDR3 covers 14 residues.

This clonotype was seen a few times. CDR3 residues: CASSAWDRPYEQYF. The CDR3 region has the DNA TGTGCCAGCAGTGCCTGGGACCGACCCTACGAGCAGTACTTC. The chain combines TRBV12-3 or TRBV12-4 with TRBJ2-7, with D perhaps TRBD1 or TRBD2 (5 bases each). This CDR3 is built from 14 residues. V was pared by 5 bases and J by 2 bases, with 13 bases between.

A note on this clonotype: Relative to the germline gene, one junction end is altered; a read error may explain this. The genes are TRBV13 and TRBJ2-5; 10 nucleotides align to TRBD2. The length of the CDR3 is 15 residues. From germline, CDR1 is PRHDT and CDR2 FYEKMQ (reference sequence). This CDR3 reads CASSPLAGGEETRYF. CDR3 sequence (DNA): TGTGCCAGCAGCCCGTTAGCGGGGGGAGAAGAGACCCGGTACTTC.

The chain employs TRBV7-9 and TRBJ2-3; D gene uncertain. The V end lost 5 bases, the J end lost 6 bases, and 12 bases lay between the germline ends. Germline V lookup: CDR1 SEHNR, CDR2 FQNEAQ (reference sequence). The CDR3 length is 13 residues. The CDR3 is CASSEPGVDTQYF. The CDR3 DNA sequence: TGTGCCAGCAGCGAACCCGGTGTGGATACGCAGTATTTT.

The CDR3 spells CASSRAEITDTQYF. CDR3 DNA sequence: TGCGCCAGCAGCCGAGCGGAAATCACAGATACGCAGTATTTT. The J gene is TRBJ2-3, the V gene TRBV5-1, with D perhaps TRBD2 (5 bases). The CDR3 is 14 residues long. CDR1 is SGHRS, CDR2 YFSETQ, per germline. V was shortened by 4 bases and J by 2 bases, with 11 bases between the two germline ends.

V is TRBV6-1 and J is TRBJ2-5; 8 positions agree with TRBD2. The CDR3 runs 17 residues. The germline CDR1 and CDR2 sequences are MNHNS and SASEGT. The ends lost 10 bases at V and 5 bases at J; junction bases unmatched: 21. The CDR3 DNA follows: TGTGCCACCCACGAAACTCCGGGACTAGGGGGTTCGGAGACCCAGTACTTC. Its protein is CATHETPGLGGSETQYF.

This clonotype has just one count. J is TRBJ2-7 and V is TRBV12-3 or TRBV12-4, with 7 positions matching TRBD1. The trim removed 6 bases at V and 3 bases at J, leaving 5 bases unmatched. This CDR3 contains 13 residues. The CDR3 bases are TGTGCCAGCAGGGCGACAGGGCTCTACGAGCAGTACTTC. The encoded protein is CASRATGLYEQYF.

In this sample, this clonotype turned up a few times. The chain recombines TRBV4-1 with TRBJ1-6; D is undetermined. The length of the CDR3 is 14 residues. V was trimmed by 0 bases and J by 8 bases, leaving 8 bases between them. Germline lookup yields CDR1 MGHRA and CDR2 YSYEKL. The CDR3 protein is CASSQDRHYSPLHF. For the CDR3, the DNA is TGCGCCAGCAGCCAAGATCGGCATTATTCACCCCTCCACTTT.

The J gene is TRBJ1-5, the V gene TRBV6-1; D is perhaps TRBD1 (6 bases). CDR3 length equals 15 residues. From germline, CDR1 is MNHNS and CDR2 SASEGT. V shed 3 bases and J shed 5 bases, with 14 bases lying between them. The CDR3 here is CASSDWLAGDQPQHF. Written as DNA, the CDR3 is TGTGCCAGCAGTGATTGGTTGGCAGGGGATCAGCCCCAGCATTTT.

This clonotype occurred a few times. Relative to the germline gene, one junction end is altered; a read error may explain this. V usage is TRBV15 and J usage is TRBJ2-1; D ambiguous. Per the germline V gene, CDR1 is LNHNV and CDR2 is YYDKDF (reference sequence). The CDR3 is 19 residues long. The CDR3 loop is CATSRLQTETAPRYNQQFF. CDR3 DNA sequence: TGTGCCACCAGCAGATTACAAACTGAGACGGCGCCGAGATACAATCAGCAGTTCTTC.

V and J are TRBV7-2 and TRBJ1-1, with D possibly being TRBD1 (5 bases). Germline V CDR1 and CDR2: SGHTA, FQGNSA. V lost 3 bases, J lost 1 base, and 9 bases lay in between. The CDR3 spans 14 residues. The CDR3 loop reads CASSFATENTEAFF. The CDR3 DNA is TGTGCCAGCAGCTTCGCGACAGAGAACACTGAAGCTTTCTTT. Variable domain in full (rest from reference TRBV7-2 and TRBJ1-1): GAGVSQSPSNKVTEKGKDVELRCDPISGHTALYWYRQSLGQGLEFLIYFQGNSAPDKSGLPSDRFSAERTGGSVSTLTIQRTQQEDSAVYLCASSFATENTEAFFGQGTRLTVV.

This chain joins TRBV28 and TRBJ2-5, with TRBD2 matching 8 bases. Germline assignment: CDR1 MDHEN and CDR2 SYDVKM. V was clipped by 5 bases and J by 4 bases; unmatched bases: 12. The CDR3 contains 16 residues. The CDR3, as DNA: TGTGCCAGCAGTCTCCCAGGCAGCGGGGGTAGAGAGACCCAGTACTTC. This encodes CASSLPGSGGRETQYF.

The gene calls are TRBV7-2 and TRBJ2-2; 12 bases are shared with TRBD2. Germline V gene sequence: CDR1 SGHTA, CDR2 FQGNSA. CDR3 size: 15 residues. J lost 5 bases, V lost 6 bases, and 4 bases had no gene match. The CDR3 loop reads CASRTGTSGTGELFF. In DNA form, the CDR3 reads TGTGCCAGCAGAACCGGGACTAGCGGGACCGGGGAGCTGTTTTTT.

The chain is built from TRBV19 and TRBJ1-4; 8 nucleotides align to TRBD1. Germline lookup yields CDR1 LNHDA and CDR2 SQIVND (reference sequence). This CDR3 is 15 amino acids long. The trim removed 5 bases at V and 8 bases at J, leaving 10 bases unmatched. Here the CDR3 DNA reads TGTGCCAGTAGTTCCGGACAGGGCGGACGAGAAAAACTGTTTTTT. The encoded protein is CASSSGQGGREKLFF.

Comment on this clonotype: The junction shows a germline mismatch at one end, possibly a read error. CDR3 in amino acids: CASNLPPEGATYEQYF. The DNA of the CDR3 is TGTGCCAGCAATTTACCCCCGGAGGGGGCCACCTACGAGCAGTACTTC. The genes are TRBV28 and TRBJ2-7; D might be TRBD1 (7 bases). The germline V gene has CDR1 MDHEN and CDR2 SYDVKM. CDR3 length: 16 amino acids.

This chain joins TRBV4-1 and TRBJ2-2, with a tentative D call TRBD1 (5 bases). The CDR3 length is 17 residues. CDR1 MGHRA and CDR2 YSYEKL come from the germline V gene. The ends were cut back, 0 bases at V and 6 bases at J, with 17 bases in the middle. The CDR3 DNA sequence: TGCGCCAGCAGCCAAGATCAGGGCAGGGCGCTTGCCGGGGAGCTGTTTTTT. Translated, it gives CASSQDQGRALAGELFF.

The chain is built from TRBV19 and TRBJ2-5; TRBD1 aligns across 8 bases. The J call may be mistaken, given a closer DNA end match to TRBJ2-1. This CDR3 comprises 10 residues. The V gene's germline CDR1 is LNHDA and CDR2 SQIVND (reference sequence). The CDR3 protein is CATGGSSQFF. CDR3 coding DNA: TGTGCCACAGGGGGCTCGTCCCAGTTCTTC.

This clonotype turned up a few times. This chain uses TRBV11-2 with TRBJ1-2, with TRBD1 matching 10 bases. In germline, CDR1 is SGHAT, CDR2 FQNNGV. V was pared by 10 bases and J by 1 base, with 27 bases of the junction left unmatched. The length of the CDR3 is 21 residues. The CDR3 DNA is TGTGCCAAGAGGGTCCCCCAATTCGAACCGGGACAGGGGACGGATAACTATGGCTACACCTTC. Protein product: CAKRVPQFEPGQGTDNYGYTF.

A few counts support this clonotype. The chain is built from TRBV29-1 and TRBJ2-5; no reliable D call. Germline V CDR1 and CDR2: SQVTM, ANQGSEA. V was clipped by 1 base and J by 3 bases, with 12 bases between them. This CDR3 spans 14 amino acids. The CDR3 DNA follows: TGCAGCGTTGAAGGGGTAGTGGCGAAAGAGACCCAGTACTTC. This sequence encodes CSVEGVVAKETQYF.